These T cell receptor beta chains were read from a single sample in a study of blood T cell repertoires in COVID-19. Libraries were prepared by immunoSEQ multiplex PCR; TCRdb keeps only in-frame clonotypes and omits some of them. This table has fewer than 120,000 clones, 88% appearing once. Material for sequencing was peripheral blood. Receptor source: a woman between 45 and 65 years old with acute or convalescent COVID-19. The CDR3 runs from the conserved cysteine through the conserved F or W.

CDR3: CASSLLWGQGQPQHF
V: TRBV5-1
J: TRBJ1-5

CDR3: CASKTAGASYNEQFF
V: TRBV6-5
J: TRBJ2-1

CDR3: CASGRDRNTEAFF
V: TRBV2
J: TRBJ1-1

CDR3: CSARGPETQYF
V: TRBV20-1
J: TRBJ2-5

CDR3: CASSPSGTGKSPLHF
V: TRBV11-2
J: TRBJ1-6

CDR3: CASSPLGRPYNEQFF
V: TRBV7-2
J: TRBJ2-1

CDR3: CASSPLTGPRGTEAFF
V: TRBV5-1
J: TRBJ1-1

CDR3: CATSDPHRGGGEQFF
V: TRBV24-1
J: TRBJ2-1

CDR3: CASSVDTPNTGELFF
V: TRBV9
J: TRBJ2-2

CDR3: CASSPAGGAGNEQFF
V: TRBV5-1
J: TRBJ2-1

CDR3: CASGHGGTAQETQYF
V: TRBV12-5
J: TRBJ2-5

CDR3: CASKQGFTYNSPLHF
V: TRBV2
J: TRBJ1-6

CDR3: CSVLSDRYEQYF
V: TRBV29-1
J: TRBJ2-7

CDR3: CASSLDRGVGELFF
V: TRBV11-1
J: TRBJ2-2

CDR3: CASSTQQGVDQPQHF
V: TRBV28
J: TRBJ1-5

CDR3: CATSVGNSATRHEQFF
V: TRBV24-1
J: TRBJ2-1

CDR3: CASSQESDRGLGYTF
V: TRBV4-2
J: TRBJ1-2

CDR3: CASSTGGPGYEQYF
V: TRBV5-4
J: TRBJ2-7

CDR3: CASTVGTRAADTQYF
V: TRBV3-1/TRBV3-2
J: TRBJ2-3

CDR3: CASSPRVIGNRFSGANVLTF
V: TRBV18
J: TRBJ2-6

CDR3: CATSLGTRLYEQYF
V: TRBV15
J: TRBJ2-7

CDR3: CASSQDSGTSGYNEQFF
V: TRBV4-2
J: TRBJ2-1

CDR3: CASSVPGYPLHF
V: TRBV19
J: TRBJ1-6

CDR3: CASSYGTGDSYGYTF
V: TRBV6-5
J: TRBJ1-2

CDR3: CASSDGTSGNDEQFF
V: TRBV6-4
J: TRBJ2-1

CDR3: CASSSQENTEAFF
V: TRBV7-6
J: TRBJ1-1

CDR3: CSASGRQGGNTIYF
V: TRBV20-1
J: TRBJ1-3